Given below is one TCR beta chain in context. Antigen unknown. This specimen comes from a study of T cells after yellow fever vaccination. A 5'RACE template-switching step, the method used to make TCR cDNA, added a universal primer site and UMIs. Via MiXCR, TCRdb re-called the 5' RACE reads, giving one row per CDR3 protein. Among under 200,000 distinct CDR3 sequences, approximately 10% were seen once, and the ten largest hold 35% to 40%. Study-level points and caveats: Subsequent to the booster, the majority of primary-vaccination clones reappeared (roughly 95% CD4, roughly 90% CD8).

This sequence was found in a man younger than 30 who received the YFV17D yellow fever vaccine. Sample: CD8+ T cells sorted from PBMCs, taken 15 days after the yellow fever booster vaccination.

As DNA, the CDR3 is TGCGCCAGCAGCCCCAACAGGGGGCACACTGAAGCTTTCTTT. Translated, it gives CASSPNRGHTEAFF. The rearrangement links TRBV4-3 to TRBJ1-1; TRBD1 matches at 9 bases. The V and J ends lost 4 bases and 3 bases, in that order; junction bases with no gene match: 3. CDR3 length: 14 residues. The germline V gene encodes CDR1 LGHNA and CDR2 YSLEER.